What follows describes a single T cell receptor (beta chain). MiXCR, applied by TCRdb to the 5' RACE reads, yields one record per CDR3 protein. The sample holds under 95,000 distinct CDR3 sequences, around 12% seen once. This entry is derived from a study of early T cells in non-severe SARS-CoV-2 infection. Whole-study context: Sequencing of unsorted whole blood was done on bulk RNA, leaving chains unpaired.

This CDR3 contains 12 residues. After removal of 7 bases from V and 4 bases from J, the junction contained 6 bases not matched to a gene. The germline V gene has CDR1 SQVTM and CDR2 ANQGSEA. The clonotype originates from an adult who was a healthcare worker with PCR-confirmed SARS-CoV-2 infection or an uninfected control (not recorded which). The specimen was whole blood. The chain combines TRBV29-1 with TRBJ2-5; 7 bases match TRBD2. The CDR3 here is CSARGGPETQYF. The CDR3 bases are TGCAGCGCCCGGGGAGGGCCAGAGACCCAGTACTTC.